This TCR beta chain was recorded in a study of blood T cell repertoires in COVID-19. Across the whole study: The United States, Italy and Spain were the sources of the acute and convalescent COVID-19 samples. T cells, B-cell-depleted T cells, or PBMCs provided the cDNA or gDNA that served as material.

Method: immunoSEQ multiplex PCR; TCRdb's copy keeps in-frame clones and lacks some. The sample holds about 400,000 clones, about 90% seen once. In terms of age and location, participants ranged from roughly 18 to 90 years and lived in about 25 US areas. V was cut by 6 bases and J by 2 bases, with 17 bases left in between. There are 15 residues in the CDR3. CDR1 MDHEN and CDR2 SYDVKM come from the germline V gene. The V gene is TRBV28, the J gene TRBJ2-7; D remains ambiguous. The sequenced sample consisted of PBMCs or T cells enriched from blood (not recorded which). This TCR was sampled from a woman in her 30s who had recovered from COVID-19. The CDR3 spells CASSPGSIRTYEQYF. DNA of the CDR3: TGTGCCAGCAGCCCCGGTTCGATACGAACCTACGAGCAGTACTTC.